The 26 T cell receptor beta chains listed next were all sequenced from one sample in a study of blood T cell repertoires in COVID-19. Sequenced by immunoSEQ multiplex PCR; TCRdb stores in-frame clones only, minus some. This sample has approximately 280,000 clones, with around 87% found just once. Source material: PBMCs or T cells enriched from blood (not recorded which). The receptors derive from a woman aged 18-35 years with acute COVID-19.

CDR3 sequence (DNA): TGCGCCAGCAGTGGGTTGATGGGGGGAAGGAACACTGAAGCTTTCTTT. This translates into CASSGLMGGRNTEAFF. The chain couples TRBV23-1 to TRBJ1-1, with D possibly matching TRBD1 (5 bases). Being an ORF, TRBV23-1 has a function that is uncertain. Trimming pared 5 bases from V and 1 base from J, leaving 17 bases between. This CDR3 has 16 amino acids.

The gene calls are TRBV27 and TRBJ2-7, with 8 bases that match TRBD1. This CDR3 has 15 residues. The V gene's germline CDR1 is MNHEY and CDR2 SMNVEV (reference sequence). Unmatched junction bases numbered 7, after V lost 6 bases and J lost 0 bases. The CDR3 sequence: CASRRGTGASYEQYF. The CDR3, as DNA: TGTGCCAGCAGGAGAGGGACAGGAGCCTCCTACGAGCAGTACTTC.

In its sample, this clone was seen a few times. V gene TRBV19 combines with J gene TRBJ2-1, with 9 bases fitting TRBD2. From germline, CDR1 is LNHDA and CDR2 SQIVND (reference sequence). The J segment lost 9 bases and the V segment lost 3 bases, leaving 6 bases of the junction unmatched. This CDR3 has 14 residues. The CDR3, as DNA: TGTGCCAGTAGTATTAGCGGGAGTTATAGTGAGCAGTTCTTC. Protein sequence: CASSISGSYSEQFF.

The chain links TRBV7-8 to TRBJ2-7, with 8 bases lining up with TRBD1. There are 12 residues in the CDR3. V shed 5 bases and J 5 bases; nucleotides not matched to a gene: 2. Germline V gene lookup returns CDR1 SGHVS and CDR2 FQNEAQ. The CDR3 reads CASSRTGNEQYF. The CDR3, as DNA: TGTGCCAGCAGCCGGACAGGGAACGAGCAGTACTTC.

The chain links TRBV5-6 to TRBJ1-6; D ambiguous. The V end was cut by 1 base, the J end by 10 bases, with 12 bases between. Germline-derived CDR1 and CDR2 are SGHDT and YYEEEE. This CDR3 comprises 14 residues. The CDR3, as DNA: TGTGCCAGCAGCTTGTTTTTGGGCACCTCACCCCTCCACTTT. Translated: CASSLFLGTSPLHF.

The chain couples TRBV6-2 or TRBV6-3 to TRBJ2-3; a possible D gene is TRBD1 (6 bases). V lost 4 bases and J lost 0, with 14 bases in between. CDR1 is MNHEY and CDR2 is SVGEGT in the germline V gene. The CDR3 runs to 16 residues. CDR3 nucleotides: TGTGCCAGCAGTTCCTTGGACAGCCCTAGCACAGATACGCAGTATTTT. This translates into CASSSLDSPSTDTQYF.

V is TRBV2 and J is TRBJ2-7; perhaps TRBD2 as D (5 bases). Germline CDR1 reads SNHLY; CDR2 reads FYNNEI. There are 15 residues in the CDR3. V lost 5 bases and J 3 bases, leaving 17 bases between the germline ends. The CDR3 DNA follows: TGTGCCAGCAGTTTCGTTAACGGGAACAGCTACGAGCAGTACTTC. Its translation: CASSFVNGNSYEQYF.

The chain recombines TRBV27 with TRBJ1-1, with TRBD1 matching 8 bases. This CDR3 spans 15 amino acids. The germline CDR1 and CDR2 sequences are MNHEY and SMNVEV (reference sequence). Losses at the gene ends were 5 bases for V and 2 bases for J; bases not matched to a gene: 7. The CDR3 loop is CASSPQGAINTEAFF. CDR3 sequence (DNA): TGTGCCAGCAGTCCCCAGGGGGCCATAAACACTGAAGCTTTCTTT.

This sequence joins TRBV27 and TRBJ2-1; 10 positions match TRBD1. The CDR3 extends over 15 amino acids. The V gene's germline CDR1 is MNHEY and CDR2 SMNVEV (reference sequence). J lost 8 bases, V lost 5 bases, and 9 bases had no gene match. CDR3 DNA: TGTGCCAGCAGTACGACAGGGGGCGCGTTCGATGAGCAGTTCTTC. Translation gives CASSTTGGAFDEQFF.

This chain uses TRBV27 with TRBJ2-4, with 8 bases matching TRBD2. The CDR3 is 13 residues long. The germline V gene encodes CDR1 MNHEY and CDR2 SMNVEV (reference sequence). Trimming cost V 7 bases and J 4 bases; bases outside gene matches: 3. CDR3 loop: CASTGGVKNIQYF. CDR3 bases: TGTGCCAGCACGGGGGGGGTAAAAAACATTCAGTACTTC.

Many counts were recorded for this clone. Here the CDR3 DNA reads TGTGCCTGGCGAGAGCTTCAGGGGGTTTTGAACACTGAAGCTTTCTTT. This encodes CAWRELQGVLNTEAFF. The chain combines TRBV30 with TRBJ1-1; 7 bases match TRBD1. CDR1 is GTSNPN and CDR2 is SVGIG in the germline V gene (reference sequence). V lost 5 bases, J lost 0 bases, and 12 bases stayed unmatched. The CDR3 has 16 amino acids.

In the case of this clone: At one end the junction does not follow the germline gene, possibly because of a read error. The chain joins TRBV25-1 to TRBJ2-7; 7 bases fit TRBD1. CDR1 and CDR2 (germline): MGHDK, SYGVNS. The CDR3 is 10 residues long. Here the CDR3 reads CASNLSGTDF. The DNA of the CDR3 is TGTGCCAGCAACCTTTCCGGGACAGACTTC.

The sample holds one count of this clone. This sequence joins TRBV18 and TRBJ1-2; a weak D match, TRBD1 (6 bases). V was trimmed by 3 bases and J by 4 bases, leaving 15 bases between them. Germline V gene sequence: CDR1 KGHSH, CDR2 LQKENI. The CDR3 covers 15 residues. CDR3 sequence reads: CASSPREGVGYGYTF. The CDR3 DNA is TGTGCCAGCTCACCCCGGGAGGGGGTAGGCTATGGCTACACCTTC. The full variable domain, rest sourced from reference TRBV18 and TRBJ1-2, is NAGVMQNPRHLVRRRGQEARLRCSPMKGHSHVYWYRQLPEEGLKFMVYLQKENIIDESGMPKERFSAEFPKEGPSILRIQQVVRGDSAAYFCASSPREGVGYGYTFGSGTRLTVV.

The V gene is TRBV7-3, the J gene TRBJ2-7; perhaps TRBD1 as D (7 bases). Looked up from germline, CDR1 is SGHTA and CDR2 is FQGTGA. The CDR3 covers 15 residues. The V gene lost 5 bases and the J gene lost 1 base, with 15 bases spanning the gap. CDR3 loop: CASSPQGGRSYEQYF. CDR3 coding DNA: TGTGCCAGCAGCCCCCAGGGGGGAAGGTCCTACGAGCAGTACTTC.

This clone was picked up one time. The V gene is TRBV28, the J gene TRBJ2-1; D is possibly TRBD2 (6 bases). The length of the CDR3 is 16 residues. CDR1 and CDR2 (germline): MDHEN, SYDVKM. Trimming removed 6 bases from V and 10 bases from J, with 25 bases in between. The CDR3, as DNA: TGTGCCAGCAGGTACCTGGGGGGAGACCGGGTCGGGGAGCAGTTCTTC. This sequence encodes CASRYLGGDRVGEQFF. The full variable domain, with the rest looked up from reference TRBV28 and TRBJ2-1, is DVKVTQSSRYLVKRTGEKVFLECVQDMDHENMFWYRQDPGLGLRLIYFSYDVKMKEKGDIPEGYSVSREKKERFSLILESASTNQTSMYLCASRYLGGDRVGEQFFGPGTRLTVL.

The chain combines TRBV5-1 with TRBJ1-3; TRBD1 matches at 8 bases. The CDR3 has 16 amino acids. The V gene's germline CDR1 is SGHRS and CDR2 YFSETQ. V lost 0 bases to trimming and J lost 3 bases; unmatched junction nucleotides: 5. The CDR3 bases are TGCGCCAGCAGCTTGGGCCAGGGGGCCGGTGGAAACACCATATATTTT. Its translation is CASSLGQGAGGNTIYF. The full variable domain, completed using reference TRBV5-1 and TRBJ1-3, is KAGVTQTPRYLIKTRGQQVTLSCSPISGHRSVSWYQQTPGQGLQFLFEYFSETQRNKGNFPGRFSGRQFSNSRSEMNVSTLELGDSALYLCASSLGQGAGGNTIYFGEGSWLTVV.

Points on this clone: Within the sample, other DNA sequences also encode this same CDR3. The V and J genes are TRBV7-2 and TRBJ1-5, with TRBD1 identical over 8 bases. Germline V gives CDR1 SGHTA, CDR2 FQGNSA. CDR3 length: 14 amino acids. With V trimmed by 5 bases and J by 4 bases, 4 bases remained unmatched. The CDR3, as DNA: TGTGCCAGCAGCACTACAGGGGGTAATCAGCCCCAGCATTTT. Translating it yields CASSTTGGNQPQHF.

This chain connects TRBV6-2 or TRBV6-3 to TRBJ2-5; D possibly corresponds to TRBD1 (6 bases). The germline gives CDR1 MNHEY, CDR2 SVGEGT. Trimming took off 3 bases at V and 4 bases at J, with 15 bases between the two ends. The CDR3 totals 15 residues. The CDR3 region has the DNA TGTGCCAGCAGTTATGTAGGGGGATCTAGAGAGACCCAGTACTTC. Translating gives CASSYVGGSRETQYF.

The V gene is TRBV14, the J gene TRBJ2-1; 10 nucleotides line up with TRBD2. The length of the CDR3 is 17 residues. Germline V gene lookup returns CDR1 SGHDN and CDR2 FVKESK. The V segment lost 3 bases and the J segment 0 bases; nucleotides outside the gene matches: 5. CDR3 region: CASSHKLAGYSYNEQFF. Here the CDR3 DNA reads TGTGCCAGCAGCCACAAACTAGCGGGGTACTCCTACAATGAGCAGTTCTTC.

Remarks on this clone: Other DNA sequences in this specimen translate into the identical CDR3. The CDR3 nucleotides are TGTGCCAGTAGTGCAAGCGGGAGTTCTTACAATGAGCAGTTCTTC. It yields the protein CASSASGSSYNEQFF. The rearrangement uses TRBV19 and TRBJ2-1; 8 bases line up with TRBD2. Germline V gives CDR1 LNHDA, CDR2 SQIVND (reference sequence). The V and J ends lost 5 bases and 4 bases, in that order; junction bases with no gene match: 7. The CDR3 extends over 15 amino acids.

The gene calls are TRBV5-6 and TRBJ2-3; TRBD2 agrees at 7 bases. Looked up from germline, CDR1 is SGHDT and CDR2 is YYEEEE. The CDR3 extends over 17 amino acids. The junction had 13 bases not matched to a gene; V was cut back by 1 base and J by 5 bases. The CDR3 region has the DNA TGTGCCAGCAGCTTGTTTGGCTTGCGGGAGTTAGTAGATACGCAGTATTTT. Translation: CASSLFGLRELVDTQYF. The whole variable domain, remainder taken from reference TRBV5-6 and TRBJ2-3, is DAGVTQSPTHLIKTRGQQVTLRCSPKSGHDTVSWYQQALGQGPQFIFQYYEEEERQRGNFPDRFSGHQFPNYSSELNVNALLLGDSALYLCASSLFGLRELVDTQYFGPGTRLTVL.

This chain links TRBV19 with TRBJ2-3; 7 positions agree with TRBD2. Germline CDR1 is LNHDA and CDR2 is SQIVND (reference sequence). The V segment lost 4 bases and the J segment 3 bases; nucleotides outside the gene matches: 10. This CDR3 is built from 16 residues. CDR3 DNA: TGTGCCAGTAGTAACCGTTGGGGGGGGAGGACAGATACGCAGTATTTT. Its translation: CASSNRWGGRTDTQYF. Filled out from reference TRBV19 and TRBJ2-3, the complete variable domain reads DGGITQSPKYLFRKEGQNVTLSCEQNLNHDAMYWYRQDPGQGLRLIYYSQIVNDFQKGDIAEGYSVSREKKESFPLTVTSAQKNPTAFYLCASSNRWGGRTDTQYFGPGTRLTVL.

The chain has TRBV30 and TRBJ2-7, with 7 bases fitting TRBD1. Germline trimming cut 4 bases from V and 3 bases from J; bases unmatched to any gene: 0. CDR1 is GTSNPN, CDR2 SVGIG, per germline (reference sequence). The CDR3 is made up of 11 amino acids. The CDR3 coding sequence is TGTGCCTGGACAGGGGGCTACGAGCAGTACTTC. Translated: CAWTGGYEQYF.

In its sample, this clone was seen a few times. The rearrangement joins TRBV28 to TRBJ2-3, with D possibly matching TRBD1 (6 bases). The CDR3 consists of 16 residues. Germline V gene data show CDR1 as MDHEN and CDR2 as SYDVKM. With 6 bases removed from V and 3 bases from J, the gap between germline ends came to 19 bases. The CDR3 nucleotides are TGTGCCAGCAGCCCGTACAACAGGGAAGGGACAGATACGCAGTATTTT. Protein: CASSPYNREGTDTQYF.

This chain joins TRBV27 and TRBJ1-5; no clear D. The germline gives CDR1 MNHEY, CDR2 SMNVEV (reference sequence). The CDR3 is made up of 10 amino acids. V lost 8 bases to trimming and J lost 4 bases, with 3 bases between them. The CDR3 reads CASPNQPQHF. In DNA, the CDR3 is TGTGCCAGCCCAAATCAGCCCCAGCATTTT.

V and J are TRBV5-4 and TRBJ1-1; D not resolved. CDR1 SGHNT and CDR2 YYREEE come from the germline V gene (reference sequence). The CDR3 covers 15 residues. V lost 2 bases and J 1 base, leaving 12 bases between the germline ends. CDR3 nucleotide sequence: TGTGCCAGCAGCTTAGCGGGCCGACAGAACACTGAAGCTTTCTTT. This codes for CASSLAGRQNTEAFF.